This section outlines one T cell receptor beta chain sequence together with its context. The data derive from a study of blood T cell repertoires in COVID-19. Only in-frame clones appear in the TCRdb table, and some are missing; sequencing was by immunoSEQ multiplex PCR. Among 200,000 to 250,000 clones listed, approximately 81% were seen once. CDR1 and CDR2 from the germline V gene are SEHNR and FQNEAQ (reference sequence). V gave up 5 bases and J gave up 0 bases, with 17 bases separating them. The CDR3 totals 16 residues. This chain joins TRBV7-9 and TRBJ2-7; D may be TRBD2 (6 bases). The origin of this receptor is a man aged 50-59 years who had recovered from COVID-19. The specimen was peripheral blood. Here the CDR3 reads CASSRPGLRSSYEQYF. For the CDR3, the DNA is TGTGCCAGCAGCCGGCCGGGACTCCGAAGCTCCTACGAGCAGTACTTC.